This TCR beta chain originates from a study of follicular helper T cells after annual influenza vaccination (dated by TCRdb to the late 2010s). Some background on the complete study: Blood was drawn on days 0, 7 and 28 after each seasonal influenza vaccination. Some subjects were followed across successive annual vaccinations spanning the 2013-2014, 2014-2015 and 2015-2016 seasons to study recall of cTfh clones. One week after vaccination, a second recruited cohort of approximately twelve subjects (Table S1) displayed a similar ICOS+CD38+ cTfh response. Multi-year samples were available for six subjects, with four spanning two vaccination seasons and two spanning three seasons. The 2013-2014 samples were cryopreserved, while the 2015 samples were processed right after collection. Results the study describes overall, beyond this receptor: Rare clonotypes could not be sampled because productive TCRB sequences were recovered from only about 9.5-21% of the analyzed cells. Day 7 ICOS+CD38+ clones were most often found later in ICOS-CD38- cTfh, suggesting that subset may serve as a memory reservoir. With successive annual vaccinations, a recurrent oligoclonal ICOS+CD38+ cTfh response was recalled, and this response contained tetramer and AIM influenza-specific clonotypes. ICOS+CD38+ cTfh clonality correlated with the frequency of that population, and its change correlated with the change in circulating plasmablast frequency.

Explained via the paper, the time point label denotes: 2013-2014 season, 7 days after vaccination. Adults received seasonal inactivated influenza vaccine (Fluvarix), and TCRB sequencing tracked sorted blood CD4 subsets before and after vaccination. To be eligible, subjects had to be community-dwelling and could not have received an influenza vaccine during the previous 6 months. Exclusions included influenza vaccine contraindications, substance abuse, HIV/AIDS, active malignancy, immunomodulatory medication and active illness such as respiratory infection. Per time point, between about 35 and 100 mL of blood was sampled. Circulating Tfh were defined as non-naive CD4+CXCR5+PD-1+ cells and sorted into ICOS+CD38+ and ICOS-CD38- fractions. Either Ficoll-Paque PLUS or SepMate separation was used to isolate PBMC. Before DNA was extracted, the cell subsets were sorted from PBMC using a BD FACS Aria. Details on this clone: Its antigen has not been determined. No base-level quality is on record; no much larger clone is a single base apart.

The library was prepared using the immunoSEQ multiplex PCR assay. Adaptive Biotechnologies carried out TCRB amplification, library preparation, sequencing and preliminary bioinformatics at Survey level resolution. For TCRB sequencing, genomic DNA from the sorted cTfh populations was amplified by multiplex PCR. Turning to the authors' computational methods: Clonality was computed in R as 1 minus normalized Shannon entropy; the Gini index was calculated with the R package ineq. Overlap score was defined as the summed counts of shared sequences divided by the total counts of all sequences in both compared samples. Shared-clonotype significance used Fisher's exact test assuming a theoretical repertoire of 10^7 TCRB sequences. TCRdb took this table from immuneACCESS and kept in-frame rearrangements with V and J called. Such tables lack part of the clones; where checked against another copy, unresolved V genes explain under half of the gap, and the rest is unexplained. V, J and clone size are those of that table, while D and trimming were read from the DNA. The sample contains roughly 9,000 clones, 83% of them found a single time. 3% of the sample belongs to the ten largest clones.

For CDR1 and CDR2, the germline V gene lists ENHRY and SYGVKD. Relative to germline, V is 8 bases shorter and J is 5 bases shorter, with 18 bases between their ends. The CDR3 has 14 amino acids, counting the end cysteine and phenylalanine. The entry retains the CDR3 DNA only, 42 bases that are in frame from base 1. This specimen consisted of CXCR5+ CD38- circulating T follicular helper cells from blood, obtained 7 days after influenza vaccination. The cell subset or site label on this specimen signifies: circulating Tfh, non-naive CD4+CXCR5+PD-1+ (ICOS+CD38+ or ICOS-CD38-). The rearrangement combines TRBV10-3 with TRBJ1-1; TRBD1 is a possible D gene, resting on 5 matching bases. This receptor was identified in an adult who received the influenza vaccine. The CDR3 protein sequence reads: CAIQGTAEGTEAFF. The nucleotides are TGTGCCATCCAAGGGACGGCGGAAGGGACTGAAGCTTTCTTT.